Each of the 2 T cell receptor beta chains below was sequenced from the same sample in a study of T cell repertoires in aging, cancer and after chemotherapy. Multiplex touch-down PCR with TRB-A/B primers amplified rearranged V-D-J TRB sequences. One entry per CDR3 protein results from TCRdb running MiXCR on the multiplex PCR reads. The sample shows some 11,000 distinct CDR3 sequences, just under 30% of them seen only once. Peripheral blood genomic DNA, not sorted cells or RNA, was the template. Sequences were obtained from blood. Receptors originate from a human donor in good health.

The rearrangement uses TRBV28 and TRBJ1-3; D possibly corresponds to TRBD1 (5 bases). V was trimmed by 10 bases and J by 7 bases, leaving 14 bases between them. The length of the CDR3 is 12 residues. Germline V gives CDR1 MDHEN, CDR2 SYDVKM. Here the CDR3 reads CATQPRQNTIYF. In nucleotides, the CDR3 is TGTGCCACCCAGCCTAGACAGAACACCATATATTTT.

This clonotype came up a few times. The J gene is TRBJ2-6, the V gene TRBV28; 9 nucleotides match TRBD1. With 7 bases clipped from V and 2 bases from J, the junction kept 9 bases outside the gene matches. The CDR3 runs to 17 residues. Per the germline V gene, CDR1 is MDHEN and CDR2 is SYDVKM. CDR3 sequence (DNA): TGTGCCAGCACCATGACAGGGGGTGGTACTGGGGCCAACGTCCTGACTTTC. Amino acids: CASTMTGGGTGANVLTF.